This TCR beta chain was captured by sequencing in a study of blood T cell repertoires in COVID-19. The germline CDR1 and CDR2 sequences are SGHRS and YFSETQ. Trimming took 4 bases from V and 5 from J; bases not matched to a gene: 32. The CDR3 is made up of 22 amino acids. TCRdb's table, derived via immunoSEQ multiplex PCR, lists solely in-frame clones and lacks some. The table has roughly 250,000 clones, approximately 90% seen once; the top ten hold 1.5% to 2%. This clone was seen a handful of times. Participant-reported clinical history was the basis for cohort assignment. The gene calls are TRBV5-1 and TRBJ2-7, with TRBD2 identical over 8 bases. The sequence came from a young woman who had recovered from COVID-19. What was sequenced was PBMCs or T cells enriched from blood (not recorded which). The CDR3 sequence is CASSRGQPTSFTDSGIRNEQYF. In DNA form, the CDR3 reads TGCGCCAGCAGCCGAGGACAGCCGACCTCTTTCACGGATAGCGGGATAAGGAACGAGCAGTACTTC. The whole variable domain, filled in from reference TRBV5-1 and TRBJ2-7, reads KAGVTQTPRYLIKTRGQQVTLSCSPISGHRSVSWYQQTPGQGLQFLFEYFSETQRNKGNFPGRFSGRQFSNSRSEMNVSTLELGDSALYLCASSRGQPTSFTDSGIRNEQYFGPGTRLTVT.